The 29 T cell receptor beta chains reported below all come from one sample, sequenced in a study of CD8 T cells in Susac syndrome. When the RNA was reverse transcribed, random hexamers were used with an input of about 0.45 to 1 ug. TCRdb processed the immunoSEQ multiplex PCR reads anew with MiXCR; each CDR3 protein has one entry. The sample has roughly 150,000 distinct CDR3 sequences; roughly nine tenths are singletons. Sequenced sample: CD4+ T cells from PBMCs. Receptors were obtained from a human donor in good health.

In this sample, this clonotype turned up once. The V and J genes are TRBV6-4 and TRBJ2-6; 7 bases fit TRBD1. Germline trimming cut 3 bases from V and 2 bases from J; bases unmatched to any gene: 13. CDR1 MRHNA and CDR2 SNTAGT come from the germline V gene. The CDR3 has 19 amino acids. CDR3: CASSEYRQGLRPGANVLTF. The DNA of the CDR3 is TGTGCCAGCAGTGAATACCGACAGGGTTTACGGCCTGGGGCCAACGTCCTGACTTTC.

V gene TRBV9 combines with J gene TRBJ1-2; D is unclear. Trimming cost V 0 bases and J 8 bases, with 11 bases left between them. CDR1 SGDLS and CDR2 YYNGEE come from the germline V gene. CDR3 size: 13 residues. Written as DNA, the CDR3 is TGTGCCAGCAGCGTAGGAACACCAGAGGGCTACACCTTC. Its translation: CASSVGTPEGYTF. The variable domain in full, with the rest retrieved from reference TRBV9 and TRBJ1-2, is DSGVTQTPKHLITATGQRVTLRCSPRSGDLSVYWYQQSLDQGLQFLIQYYNGEERAKGNILERFSAQQFPDLHSELNLSSLELGDSALYFCASSVGTPEGYTFGSGTRLTVV.

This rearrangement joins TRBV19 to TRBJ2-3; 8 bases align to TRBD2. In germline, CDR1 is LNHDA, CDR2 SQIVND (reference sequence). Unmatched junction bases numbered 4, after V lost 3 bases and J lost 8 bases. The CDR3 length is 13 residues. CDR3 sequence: CASSIGLAVTQYF. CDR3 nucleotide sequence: TGTGCCAGTAGTATCGGACTAGCCGTTACGCAGTATTTT.

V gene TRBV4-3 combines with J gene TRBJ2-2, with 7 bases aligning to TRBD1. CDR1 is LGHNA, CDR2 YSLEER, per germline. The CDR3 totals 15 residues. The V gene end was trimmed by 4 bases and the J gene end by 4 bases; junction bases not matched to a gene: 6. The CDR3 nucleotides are TGCGCCAGCAGCCCCCGACAGGGCGCCACCGGGGAGCTGTTTTTT. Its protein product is CASSPRQGATGELFF.

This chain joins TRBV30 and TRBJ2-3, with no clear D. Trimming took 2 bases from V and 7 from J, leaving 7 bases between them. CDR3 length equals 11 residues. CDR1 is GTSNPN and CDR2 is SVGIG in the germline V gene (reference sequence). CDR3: CAWSNGNTQYF. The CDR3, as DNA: TGTGCCTGGAGTAACGGAAATACGCAGTATTTT.

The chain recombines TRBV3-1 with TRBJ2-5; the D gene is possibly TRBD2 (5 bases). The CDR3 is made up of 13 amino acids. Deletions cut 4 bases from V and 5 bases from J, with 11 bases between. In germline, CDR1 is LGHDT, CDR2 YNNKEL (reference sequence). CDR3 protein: CASSLEGVETQYF. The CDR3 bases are TGTGCCAGCAGCCTCGAGGGCGTTGAGACCCAGTACTTC.

CDR3 sequence (DNA): TGTGCCAGCAGACTGACAGGGGGTAAAAGGTACGAGCAGTACTTC. Its protein is CASRLTGGKRYEQYF. The chain couples TRBV6-2 or TRBV6-3 to TRBJ2-7; the match to TRBD1 covers 9 bases. The trim removed 6 bases at V and 4 bases at J, leaving 10 bases unmatched. In germline, CDR1 is MNHEY, CDR2 SVGEGT. This CDR3 has 15 amino acids.

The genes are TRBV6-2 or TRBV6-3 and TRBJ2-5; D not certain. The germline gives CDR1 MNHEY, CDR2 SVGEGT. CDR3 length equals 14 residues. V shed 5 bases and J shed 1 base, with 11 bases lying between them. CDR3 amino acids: CASSPHNGQETQYF. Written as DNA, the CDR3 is TGTGCCAGCAGTCCCCACAACGGCCAAGAGACCCAGTACTTC.

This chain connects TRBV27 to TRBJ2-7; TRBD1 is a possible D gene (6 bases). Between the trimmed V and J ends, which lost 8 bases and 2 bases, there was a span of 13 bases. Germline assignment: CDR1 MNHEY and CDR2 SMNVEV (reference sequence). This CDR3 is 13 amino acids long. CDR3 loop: CASARQATYEQYF. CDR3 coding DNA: TGTGCCAGCGCCCGACAGGCTACCTACGAGCAGTACTTC.

The CDR3 reads CASSSYLPPITDTQYF. CDR3 DNA sequence: TGTGCCAGCAGTTCCTACTTACCCCCGATAACAGATACGCAGTATTTT. This chain links TRBV2 with TRBJ2-3; D unresolved. Germline V CDR1 and CDR2: SNHLY, FYNNEI. V was trimmed by 5 bases and J by 3 bases, leaving 18 bases between them. The CDR3 covers 16 residues.

CDR3 bases: TGTGCCAGCAGTCTCACAGGGGGGGACAATCAGCCCCAGCATTTT. Protein: CASSLTGGDNQPQHF. The J gene is TRBJ1-5, the V gene TRBV6-6; 8 nucleotides match TRBD1. The CDR3 has 15 amino acids. The V segment lost 5 bases and the J segment 3 bases; nucleotides outside the gene matches: 6. The germline CDR1 and CDR2 sequences are MNHNY and SVGAGI (reference sequence).

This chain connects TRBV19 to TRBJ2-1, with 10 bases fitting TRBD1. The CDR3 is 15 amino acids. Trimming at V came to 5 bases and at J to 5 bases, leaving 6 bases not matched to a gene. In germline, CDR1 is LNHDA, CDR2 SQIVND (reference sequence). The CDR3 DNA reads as TGTGCCAGTAGTGCGGACAGGGGGAGGCACAATGAGCAGTTCTTC. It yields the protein CASSADRGRHNEQFF.

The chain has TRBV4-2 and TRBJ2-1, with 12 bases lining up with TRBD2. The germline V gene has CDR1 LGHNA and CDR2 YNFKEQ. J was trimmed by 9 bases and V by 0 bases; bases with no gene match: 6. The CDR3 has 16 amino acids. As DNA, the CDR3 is TGTGCCAGCAGCCAAGAGACTAGCGGGAGTAGGGGTGAGCAGTTCTTC. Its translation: CASSQETSGSRGEQFF.

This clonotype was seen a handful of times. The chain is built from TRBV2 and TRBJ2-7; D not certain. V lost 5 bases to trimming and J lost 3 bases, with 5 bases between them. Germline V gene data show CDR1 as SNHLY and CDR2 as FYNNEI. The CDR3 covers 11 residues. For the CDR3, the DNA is TGTGCCAGCAGTCAAATCTACGAGCAGTACTTC. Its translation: CASSQIYEQYF.

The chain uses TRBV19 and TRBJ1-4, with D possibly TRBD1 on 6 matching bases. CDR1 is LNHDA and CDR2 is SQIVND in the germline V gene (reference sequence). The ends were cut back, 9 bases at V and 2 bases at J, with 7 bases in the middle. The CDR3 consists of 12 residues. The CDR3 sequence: CASGQTNEKLFF. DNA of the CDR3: TGTGCCAGCGGACAGACTAATGAAAAACTGTTTTTT.

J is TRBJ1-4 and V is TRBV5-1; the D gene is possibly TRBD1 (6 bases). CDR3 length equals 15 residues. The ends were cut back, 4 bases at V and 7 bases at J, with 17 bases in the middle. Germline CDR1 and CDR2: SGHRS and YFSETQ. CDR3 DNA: TGCGCCAGCAGCACCGGACAGCAGAGGAGTGAAAAACTGTTTTTT. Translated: CASSTGQQRSEKLFF. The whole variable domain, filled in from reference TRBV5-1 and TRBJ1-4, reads KAGVTQTPRYLIKTRGQQVTLSCSPISGHRSVSWYQQTPGQGLQFLFEYFSETQRNKGNFPGRFSGRQFSNSRSEMNVSTLELGDSALYLCASSTGQQRSEKLFFGSGTQLSVL.

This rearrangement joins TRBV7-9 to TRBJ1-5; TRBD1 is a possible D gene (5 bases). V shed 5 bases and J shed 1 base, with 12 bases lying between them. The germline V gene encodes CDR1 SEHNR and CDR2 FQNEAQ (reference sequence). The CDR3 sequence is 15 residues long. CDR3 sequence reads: CASSPIQGSNQPQHF. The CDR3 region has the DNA TGTGCCAGCAGCCCAATTCAGGGAAGCAATCAGCCCCAGCATTTT.

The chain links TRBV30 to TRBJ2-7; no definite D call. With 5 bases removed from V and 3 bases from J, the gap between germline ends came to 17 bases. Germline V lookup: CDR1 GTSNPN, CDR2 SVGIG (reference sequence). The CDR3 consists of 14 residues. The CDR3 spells CAWATGRRGYEQYF. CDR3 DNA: TGTGCCTGGGCCACCGGGCGAAGAGGCTACGAGCAGTACTTC.

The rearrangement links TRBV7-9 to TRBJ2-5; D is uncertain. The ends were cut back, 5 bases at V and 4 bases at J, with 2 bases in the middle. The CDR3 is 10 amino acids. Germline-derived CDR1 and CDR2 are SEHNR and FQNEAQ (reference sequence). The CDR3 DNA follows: TGTGCCAGCAGCCGAGAGACCCAGTACTTC. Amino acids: CASSRETQYF.

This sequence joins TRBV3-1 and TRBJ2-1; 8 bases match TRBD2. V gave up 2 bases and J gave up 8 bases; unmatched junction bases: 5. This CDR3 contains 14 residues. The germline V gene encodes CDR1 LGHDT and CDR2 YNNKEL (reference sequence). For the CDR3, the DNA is TGTGCCAGCAGCCAAAGCGGGAGAAGGGATGAGCAGTTCTTC. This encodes CASSQSGRRDEQFF.

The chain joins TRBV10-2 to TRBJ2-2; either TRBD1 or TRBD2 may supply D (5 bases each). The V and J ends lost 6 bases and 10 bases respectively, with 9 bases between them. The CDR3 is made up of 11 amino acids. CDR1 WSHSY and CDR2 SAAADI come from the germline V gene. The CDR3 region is CASRGVEELFF. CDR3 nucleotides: TGCGCCAGCAGGGGGGTTGAGGAGCTGTTTTTT.

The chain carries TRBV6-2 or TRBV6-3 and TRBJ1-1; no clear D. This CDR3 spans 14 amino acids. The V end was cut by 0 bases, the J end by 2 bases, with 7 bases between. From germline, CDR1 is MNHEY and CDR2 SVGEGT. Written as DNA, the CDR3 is TGTGCCAGCAGTTACTCGACCGGAAACACTGAAGCTTTCTTT. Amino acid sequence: CASSYSTGNTEAFF.

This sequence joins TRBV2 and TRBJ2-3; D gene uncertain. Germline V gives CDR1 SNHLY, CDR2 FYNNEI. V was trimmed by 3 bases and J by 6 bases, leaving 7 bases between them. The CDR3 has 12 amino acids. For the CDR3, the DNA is TGTGCCAGCAGTGACTTGCGGGATACGCAGTATTTT. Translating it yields CASSDLRDTQYF.

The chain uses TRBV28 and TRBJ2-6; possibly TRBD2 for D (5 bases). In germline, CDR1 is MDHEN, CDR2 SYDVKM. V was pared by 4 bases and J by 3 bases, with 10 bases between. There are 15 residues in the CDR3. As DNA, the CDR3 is TGTGCCAGCAGTTCGGGGATTGGTGGGGCCAACGTCCTGACTTTC. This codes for CASSSGIGGANVLTF. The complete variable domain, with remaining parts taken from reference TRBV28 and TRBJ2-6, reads DVKVTQSSRYLVKRTGEKVFLECVQDMDHENMFWYRQDPGLGLRLIYFSYDVKMKEKGDIPEGYSVSREKKERFSLILESASTNQTSMYLCASSSGIGGANVLTFGAGSRLTVL.

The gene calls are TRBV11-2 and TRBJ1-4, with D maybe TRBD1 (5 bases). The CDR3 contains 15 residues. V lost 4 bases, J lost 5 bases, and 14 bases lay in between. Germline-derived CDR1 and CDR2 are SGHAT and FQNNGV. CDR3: CASSSSWDLNEKLFF. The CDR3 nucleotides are TGTGCCAGCAGCTCCAGCTGGGACCTCAATGAAAAACTGTTTTTT.

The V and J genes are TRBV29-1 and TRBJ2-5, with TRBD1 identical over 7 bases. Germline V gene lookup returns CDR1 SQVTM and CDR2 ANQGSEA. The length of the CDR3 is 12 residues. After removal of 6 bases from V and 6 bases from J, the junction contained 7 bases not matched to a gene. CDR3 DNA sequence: TGCAGCGTGGCCTGGGACAGAAAGACCCAGTACTTC. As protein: CSVAWDRKTQYF.

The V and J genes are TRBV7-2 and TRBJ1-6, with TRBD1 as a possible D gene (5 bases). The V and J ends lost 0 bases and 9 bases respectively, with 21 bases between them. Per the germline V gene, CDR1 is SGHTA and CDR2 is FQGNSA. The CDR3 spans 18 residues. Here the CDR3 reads CASSLAVGGGAGVSPLHF. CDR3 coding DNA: TGTGCCAGCAGCTTAGCTGTTGGGGGGGGTGCCGGGGTTTCACCCCTCCACTTT.

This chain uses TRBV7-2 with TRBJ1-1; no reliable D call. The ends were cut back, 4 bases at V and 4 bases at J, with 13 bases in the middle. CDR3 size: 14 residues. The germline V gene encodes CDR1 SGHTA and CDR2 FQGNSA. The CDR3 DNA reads TGTGCCAGCAGCTGGTTGGTAGATGTCACTGAAGCTTTCTTT. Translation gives CASSWLVDVTEAFF. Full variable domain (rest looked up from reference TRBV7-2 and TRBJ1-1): GAGVSQSPSNKVTEKGKDVELRCDPISGHTALYWYRQSLGQGLEFLIYFQGNSAPDKSGLPSDRFSAERTGGSVSTLTIQRTQQEDSAVYLCASSWLVDVTEAFFGQGTRLTVV.

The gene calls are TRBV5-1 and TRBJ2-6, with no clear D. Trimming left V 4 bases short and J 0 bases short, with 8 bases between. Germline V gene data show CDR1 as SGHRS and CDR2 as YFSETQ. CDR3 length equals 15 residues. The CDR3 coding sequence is TGCGCCAGCAGCCCGGCGAGCTCTGGGGCCAACGTCCTGACTTTC. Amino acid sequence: CASSPASSGANVLTF.